This T cell receptor beta chain was identified in a study of blood T cell repertoires in COVID-19 (dated by TCRdb to the early 2020s). For context, the study as a whole: Samples from collaborators originated in the United States, Italy and Spain and spanned both the acute and convalescent phases of COVID-19. The sample metadata nearly always contained a de-identified subject ID, COVID-19 status, age in years and sex. Where available, HLA class I and class II types were taken from metadata supplied by the sample provider and were not determined by assay-based typing. The samples were drawn from two sources: the first 160 participants of the ongoing ImmuneRACE study, and approximately 1,300 subjects contributed by 6 global collaborators. Deeply sampled blood TCRbeta repertoires from subjects exposed to, actively infected with, or recovered from COVID-19 were included in the dataset. A freely available public database, intended as a resource for researchers studying the immune response to SARS-CoV-2, is where the repertoires were released. The material from the prospective study consisted of cDNA or gDNA derived from T cells, B-cell-depleted T cells, or PBMCs. Overall study outcomes, separate from this receptor: How much clinical and demographic metadata was included differed by source and by participant, and the metadata was provided uncurated.

TCRbeta CDR3 regions were amplified from genomic DNA by means of the immunoSEQ Assay, a bias-controlled multiplex PCR. The authors' analysis ran thus. The number of nucleated cells in each sample was estimated from the amplification of reference gene primers within the assay. To quantify the absolute abundance of each unique TCRbeta CDR3 rearrangement, sequence reads were collapsed and filtered. Productive Simpson clonality was computed per sample as the square root of Simpson's diversity index over productive rearrangements. This is the immuneACCESS table as TCRdb keeps it, with only in-frame sequences that have V and J called. A part of the clones is gone; compared with another copy, unresolved V genes explain less than half, and the rest is unexplained. V and J calls and clone size come straight from that table; D and trimming were deduced from the DNA. For this sample the table gives around 270,000 clones, of which 75% to 90% were detected only once. 3.1% of the sample is held by the ten biggest clonotypes.

CDR1 GTSNPN and CDR2 SVGIG were looked up in the germline V gene (reference sequence). V and J are trimmed by 2 bases and 3 bases, and the gene matches miss 3 bases of the junction. Including cysteine and phenylalanine, the CDR3 has 14 amino acids. Only CDR3 DNA is held: 42 bases, read in frame from base 1. With regard to this clone: The antigen it binds to is not known. No base quality values were provided; no much bigger clone lies one nucleotide off.

Participants in the prospective study were aged about 18 to 95 years, lived in under 30 United States geographic areas, and enrolled through a virtual design. In the prospective study, participants were assigned to cohorts based on the clinical history participants reported in a screening survey and a study questionnaire. Exposed participants were defined as having been in contact with someone with a PCR-confirmed or clinician-diagnosed COVID-19 case within 2 weeks of study entry. In the prospective study, mobile phlebotomists collected whole blood, serum and a nasopharyngeal or oropharyngeal swab from each participant. Prospective study participants could optionally give additional blood draws and questionnaires over a roughly 2-month period. Before DNA extraction, prospective study blood samples were shipped either frozen or at room temperature.

This TCR derives from a woman aged 40 to 50 who had been exposed to COVID-19. Sequences were obtained from PBMCs or T cells enriched from blood (not recorded which). The rearrangement combines TRBV30 with TRBJ1-2, with 10 bases aligning to TRBD1. The CDR3 sequence is CAWSMDRGYYGYTF. The DNA sequence is TGTGCCTGGAGTATGGACAGGGGGTACTATGGCTACACCTTC.